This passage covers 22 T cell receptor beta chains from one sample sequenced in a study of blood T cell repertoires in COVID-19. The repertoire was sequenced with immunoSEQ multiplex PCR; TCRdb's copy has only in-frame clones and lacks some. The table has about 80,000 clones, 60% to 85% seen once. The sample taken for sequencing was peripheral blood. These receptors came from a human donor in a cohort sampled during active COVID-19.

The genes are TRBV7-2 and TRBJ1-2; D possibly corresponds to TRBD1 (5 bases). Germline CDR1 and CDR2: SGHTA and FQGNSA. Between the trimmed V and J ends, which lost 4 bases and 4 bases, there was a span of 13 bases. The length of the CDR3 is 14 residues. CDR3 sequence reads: CASSSDGGSYGYTF. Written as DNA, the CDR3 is TGTGCCAGCAGCTCCGATGGGGGGAGCTATGGCTACACCTTC.

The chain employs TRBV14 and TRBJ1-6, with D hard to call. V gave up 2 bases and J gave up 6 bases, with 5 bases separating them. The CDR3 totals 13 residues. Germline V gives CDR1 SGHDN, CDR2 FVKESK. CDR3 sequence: CASSQYSNSPLHF. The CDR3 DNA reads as TGTGCCAGCAGCCAATACAGTAATTCACCCCTCCACTTT.

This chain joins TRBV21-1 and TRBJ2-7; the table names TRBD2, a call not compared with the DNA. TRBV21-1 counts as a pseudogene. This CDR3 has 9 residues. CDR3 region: CASTTEQYV. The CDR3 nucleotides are TGTGCCAGCACCACTGAGCAGTACGTC.

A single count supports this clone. The CDR3 here is CASSFTISGTYNEQFF. The DNA of the CDR3 is TGTGCCAGCAGCTTTACGATTAGCGGTACCTACAATGAGCAGTTCTTC. The chain recombines TRBV5-5 with TRBJ2-1; possibly TRBD2 for D (6 bases). Germline V gene sequence: CDR1 SGHKS, CDR2 YYEKEE (reference sequence). V lost 2 bases and J 2 bases, leaving 14 bases between the germline ends. The CDR3 spans 16 residues.

The CDR3 sequence is CAAEILGLTEAFF. In DNA form, the CDR3 reads TGTGCCGCAGAAATCCTGGGGCTTACTGAAGCTTTCTTT. The chain employs TRBV30 and TRBJ1-1, with TRBD1 as a possible D gene (5 bases). Trimming pared 8 bases from V and 5 bases from J, leaving 18 bases between. The CDR3 runs 13 residues. Germline CDR1 reads GTSNPN; CDR2 reads SVGIG (reference sequence).

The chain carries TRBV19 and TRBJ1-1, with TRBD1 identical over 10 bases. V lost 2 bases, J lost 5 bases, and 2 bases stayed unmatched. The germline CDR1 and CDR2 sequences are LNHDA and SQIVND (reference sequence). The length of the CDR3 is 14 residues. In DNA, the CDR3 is TGTGCCAGTAGTATATGGACAGGGGGAACTGAAGCTTTCTTT. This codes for CASSIWTGGTEAFF.

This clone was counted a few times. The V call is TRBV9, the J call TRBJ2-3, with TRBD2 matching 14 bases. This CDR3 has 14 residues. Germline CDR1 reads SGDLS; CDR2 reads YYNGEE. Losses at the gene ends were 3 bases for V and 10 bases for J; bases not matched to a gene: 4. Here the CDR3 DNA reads TGTGCCAGCAGCGAGACTAGCGGGGGGGCCGCGCAGTATTTT. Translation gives CASSETSGGAAQYF.

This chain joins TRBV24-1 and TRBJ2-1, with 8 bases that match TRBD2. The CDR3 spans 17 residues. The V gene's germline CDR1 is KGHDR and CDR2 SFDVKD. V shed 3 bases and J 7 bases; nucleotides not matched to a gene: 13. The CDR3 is CATSDPIAGGEGNEQFF. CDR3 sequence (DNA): TGTGCCACCAGTGATCCAATTGCGGGAGGCGAGGGTAATGAGCAGTTCTTC.

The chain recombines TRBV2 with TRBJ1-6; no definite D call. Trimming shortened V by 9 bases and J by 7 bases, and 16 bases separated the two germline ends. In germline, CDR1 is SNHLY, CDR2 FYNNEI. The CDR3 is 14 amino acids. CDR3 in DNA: TGTGCCAGTGGGGAGGGCTGGGAAAATTCACCCCTCCACTTT. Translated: CASGEGWENSPLHF.

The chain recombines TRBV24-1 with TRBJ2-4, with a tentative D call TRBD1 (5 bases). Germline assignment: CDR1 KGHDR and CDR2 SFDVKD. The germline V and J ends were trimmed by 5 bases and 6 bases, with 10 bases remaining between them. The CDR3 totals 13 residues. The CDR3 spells CATSVWQGNIQYF. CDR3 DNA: TGTGCCACCAGTGTTTGGCAGGGAAACATTCAGTACTTC.

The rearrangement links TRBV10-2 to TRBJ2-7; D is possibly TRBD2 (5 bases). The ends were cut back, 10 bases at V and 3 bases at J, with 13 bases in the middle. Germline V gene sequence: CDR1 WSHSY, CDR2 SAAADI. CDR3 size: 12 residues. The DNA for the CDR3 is TGCGCCACCCTGGGCCGGGGCTACGAGCAGTACGTC. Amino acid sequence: CATLGRGYEQYV.

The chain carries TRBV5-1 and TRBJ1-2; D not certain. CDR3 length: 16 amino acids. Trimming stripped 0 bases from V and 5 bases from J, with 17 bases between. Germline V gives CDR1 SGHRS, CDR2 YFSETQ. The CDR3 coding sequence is TGCGCCAGCAGCTTGGCCTTCTCGTTGCGATCTTATGGCTACACCTTC. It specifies CASSLAFSLRSYGYTF.

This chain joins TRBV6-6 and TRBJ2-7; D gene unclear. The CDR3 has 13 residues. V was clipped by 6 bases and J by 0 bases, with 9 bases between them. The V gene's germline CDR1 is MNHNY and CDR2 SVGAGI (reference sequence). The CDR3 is CASSPASSYEQYV. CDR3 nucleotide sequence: TGTGCCAGCAGCCCTGCTAGCTCCTACGAGCAGTACGTC.

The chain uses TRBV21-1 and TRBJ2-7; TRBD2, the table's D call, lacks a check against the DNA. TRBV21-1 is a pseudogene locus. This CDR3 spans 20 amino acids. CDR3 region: CASMLSGTSGIITSSYEQYV. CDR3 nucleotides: TGTGCCAGCATGTTATCCGGGACTAGCGGGATAATAACTAGCTCCTACGAGCAGTACGTC.

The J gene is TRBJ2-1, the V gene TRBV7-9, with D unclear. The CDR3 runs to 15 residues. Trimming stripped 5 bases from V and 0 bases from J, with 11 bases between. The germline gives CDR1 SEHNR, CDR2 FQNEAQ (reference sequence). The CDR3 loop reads CASSPHYSSYNEQFF. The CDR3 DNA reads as TGTGCCAGCAGCCCCCATTACAGCTCCTACAATGAGCAGTTCTTC.

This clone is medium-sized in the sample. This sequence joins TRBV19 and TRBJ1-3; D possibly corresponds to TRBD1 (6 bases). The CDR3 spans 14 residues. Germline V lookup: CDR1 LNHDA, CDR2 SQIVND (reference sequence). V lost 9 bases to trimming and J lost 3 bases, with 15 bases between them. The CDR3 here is CASQAGAGGNTIYF. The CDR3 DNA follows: TGTGCCAGCCAGGCGGGGGCCGGTGGAAACACCATATATTTT. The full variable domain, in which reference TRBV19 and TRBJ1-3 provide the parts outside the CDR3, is DGGITQSPKYLFRKEGQNVTLSCEQNLNHDAMYWYRQDPGQGLRLIYYSQIVNDFQKGDIAEGYSVSREKKESFPLTVTSAQKNPTAFYLCASQAGAGGNTIYFGEGSWLTVV.

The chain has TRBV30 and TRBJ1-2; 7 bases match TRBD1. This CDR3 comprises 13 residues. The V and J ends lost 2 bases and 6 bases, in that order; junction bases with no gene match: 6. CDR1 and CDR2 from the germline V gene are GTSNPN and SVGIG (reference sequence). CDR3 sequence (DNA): TGTGCCTGGAGTCAATATGACAGGGATGGCTACACCTTC. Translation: CAWSQYDRDGYTF.

The CDR3 sequence: CASSSGQGTTDTQYF. The CDR3 region has the DNA TGTGCCAGCAGCTCAGGACAGGGGACCACAGATACGCAGTATTTT. V gene TRBV7-9 combines with J gene TRBJ2-3; 9 nucleotides match TRBD1. CDR3 length: 15 residues. V was pared by 4 bases and J by 2 bases, with 4 bases of the junction left unmatched. CDR1 and CDR2 from the germline V gene are SEHNR and FQNEAQ (reference sequence).

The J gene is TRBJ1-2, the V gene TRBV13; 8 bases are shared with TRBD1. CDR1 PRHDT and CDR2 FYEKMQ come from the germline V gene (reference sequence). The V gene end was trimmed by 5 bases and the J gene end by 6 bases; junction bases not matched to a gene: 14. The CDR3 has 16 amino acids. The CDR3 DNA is TGTGCCAGCAGCGGCCCGACAGGGGTAGGGCGGGATGGCTACACCTTC. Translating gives CASSGPTGVGRDGYTF.

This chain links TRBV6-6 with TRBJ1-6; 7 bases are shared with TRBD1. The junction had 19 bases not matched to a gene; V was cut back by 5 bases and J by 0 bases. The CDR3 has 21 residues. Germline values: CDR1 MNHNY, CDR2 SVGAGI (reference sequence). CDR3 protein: CASSQTGWRPHNFSYNSPLHF. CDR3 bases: TGTGCCAGCAGTCAGACAGGGTGGCGACCACACAACTTCTCCTATAATTCACCCCTCCACTTT.

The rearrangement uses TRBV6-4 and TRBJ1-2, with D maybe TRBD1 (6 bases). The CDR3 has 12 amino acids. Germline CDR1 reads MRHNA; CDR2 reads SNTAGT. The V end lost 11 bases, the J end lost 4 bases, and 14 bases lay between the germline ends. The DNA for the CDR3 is TGTGCCTGGGGAACAGGGACCTATGGCTACACCTTC. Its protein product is CAWGTGTYGYTF.

The CDR3 reads CAIPGTEGTTDTQYF. CDR3 bases: TGTGCCATCCCAGGTACGGAGGGGACCACAGATACGCAGTATTTT. V and J are TRBV2 and TRBJ2-3; TRBD2 might be the D (6 bases). Trimming removed 10 bases at V and 2 bases at J, with 19 bases between. The CDR3 has 15 residues. The germline V gene encodes CDR1 SNHLY and CDR2 FYNNEI.